The rows below give T cell receptor beta chains drawn from one sample of a study of blood T cell repertoires in COVID-19. Repertoires were generated with immunoSEQ multiplex PCR, while TCRdb's copy carries only in-frame clones and drops some. The sample yields about 48,000 clones, roughly 84% seen once. Source material: peripheral blood. Every receptor here comes from a woman aged 60-75 years with acute or convalescent COVID-19. CDR3s include the opening cysteine and the closing phenylalanine or tryptophan. Fields, in order: D gene, J gene, clone size, V gene, CDR3 DNA, CDR3 protein. A D gene is named only where the DNA matches it firmly. Clone size is not always given. Where it is, it says once, few, many or a class for expanded clones.

D gene: TRBD2; J gene: TRBJ2-1; clone size: NA; V gene: TRBV7-3; CDR3 DNA: TGTGCCAGCAGCTTAACCCTAGCGGGGTACGATGAGCAGTTCTTC; CDR3 protein: CASSLTLAGYDEQFF
D gene: NA; J gene: TRBJ1-1; clone size: NA; V gene: TRBV19; CDR3 DNA: TGTGCCAGTCGGGATAGAGGGAAAGCTGAAGCTTTCTTT; CDR3 protein: CASRDRGKAEAFF
D gene: TRBD1; J gene: TRBJ1-2; clone size: NA; V gene: TRBV5-1; CDR3 DNA: TGCGCCAGCAGCTTGGCCGGGACAGACACATATGGCTACACCTTC; CDR3 protein: CASSLAGTDTYGYTF
D gene: TRBD1; J gene: TRBJ1-3; clone size: NA; V gene: TRBV19; CDR3 DNA: TGTGCCAGTAGGCCAGGGGGTACTGGAAACACCATATATTTT; CDR3 protein: CASRPGGTGNTIYF
D gene: NA; J gene: TRBJ2-7; clone size: few; V gene: TRBV5-1; CDR3 DNA: TGCGCCAGCAGCCCCTGGAGCGTTTACGAGCAGTACTTC; CDR3 protein: CASSPWSVYEQYF
D gene: TRBD1; J gene: TRBJ1-2; clone size: NA; V gene: TRBV7-8; CDR3 DNA: TGTGCCAGCAGCTTTGGACAGGGGGCAGGAGGCTACACCTTC; CDR3 protein: CASSFGQGAGGYTF
D gene: NA; J gene: TRBJ2-3; clone size: NA; V gene: TRBV21-1; CDR3 DNA: TGTGCCAGCAGCGGGGGACTAGCGGTCACAGATACGCAGTATTTT; CDR3 protein: CASSGGLAVTDTQYF
D gene: TRBD2; J gene: TRBJ2-1; clone size: NA; V gene: TRBV15; CDR3 DNA: TGTGCCACCGGCGGGAGGGCCATCGCTGAGCAGTTCTTC; CDR3 protein: CATGGRAIAEQFF
D gene: TRBD1; J gene: TRBJ1-1; clone size: NA; V gene: TRBV10-3; CDR3 DNA: TGTGCCATCAGCTCAGGGACAGGGCGCATGAACACTGAAGCTTTCTTT; CDR3 protein: CAISSGTGRMNTEAFF
D gene: NA; J gene: TRBJ2-4; clone size: NA; V gene: TRBV7-6; CDR3 DNA: TGTGCCAGCAGCTTATCAACAGCCGGGAGTACCAAAAACATTCAGTACTTC; CDR3 protein: CASSLSTAGSTKNIQYF
D gene: TRBD1; J gene: TRBJ2-1; clone size: NA; V gene: TRBV7-3; CDR3 DNA: TGTGCCAGCAGTCCAGACCCGGACAGGGCTATTGGGAATGAGCAGTTCTTC; CDR3 protein: CASSPDPDRAIGNEQFF
D gene: TRBD1; J gene: TRBJ2-7; clone size: NA; V gene: TRBV19; CDR3 DNA: TGTGCCAGTAGCTCGGACAGGGATTCCTACGAGCAGTACTTC; CDR3 protein: CASSSDRDSYEQYF
D gene: NA; J gene: TRBJ2-5; clone size: NA; V gene: TRBV21-1; CDR3 DNA: TGTGCCAGCAGCAAAGCGCAGGTCAGGGGACACAACCAAGAGACCCAGTACTTC; CDR3 protein: CASSKAQVRGHNQETQYF
D gene: NA; J gene: TRBJ1-4; clone size: NA; V gene: TRBV18; CDR3 DNA: TGTGCCAGCTCACCTCGGGACACTATGAATGAAAAACTGTTTTTT; CDR3 protein: CASSPRDTMNEKLFF
D gene: NA; J gene: TRBJ2-7; clone size: NA; V gene: TRBV5-1; CDR3 DNA: TGCGCCAGCAGCTGGGACCAACGGGGGGCCGGCTCCTACGAGCAGTACTTC; CDR3 protein: CASSWDQRGAGSYEQYF
D gene: TRBD1; J gene: TRBJ1-2; clone size: once; V gene: TRBV6-1; CDR3 DNA: TGTGCCAGCAGTGAAGCGCTTAAGGGGGCCAACTATGGCTACACCTTC; CDR3 protein: CASSEALKGANYGYTF
D gene: TRBD2; J gene: TRBJ2-7; clone size: few; V gene: TRBV9; CDR3 DNA: TGTGCCAGCAGTACCGGGACTAGCGGCACCTACGAGCAGTACTTC; CDR3 protein: CASSTGTSGTYEQYF
D gene: TRBD2; J gene: TRBJ2-1; clone size: few; V gene: TRBV2; CDR3 DNA: TGTGCCAGCAGGGTGGGCTTAGCGGGAGGGTACAATGAGCAGTTCTTC; CDR3 protein: CASRVGLAGGYNEQFF
D gene: NA; J gene: TRBJ1-3; clone size: NA; V gene: TRBV4-2; CDR3 DNA: TGTGCCAGCAGCCCACCCCGACGGGTAGACACCATATATTTT; CDR3 protein: CASSPPRRVDTIYF
D gene: NA; J gene: TRBJ2-2; clone size: NA; V gene: TRBV7-9; CDR3 DNA: TGTGCCAGCAGCTCCCCATCAGGGGAAACCGGGGAGCTGTTTTTT; CDR3 protein: CASSSPSGETGELFF
D gene: NA; J gene: TRBJ2-5; clone size: NA; V gene: TRBV11-1; CDR3 DNA: TGTGCCAGCAGCCCGCGGGCGAACAGGGTCCAAGAGACCCAGTACTTC; CDR3 protein: CASSPRANRVQETQYF
D gene: TRBD2; J gene: TRBJ2-3; clone size: once; V gene: TRBV6-1; CDR3 DNA: TGTGCCAGCAGTGAGTCCAGCGGGGGGAATGGCGGCACAGATACGCAGTATTTT; CDR3 protein: CASSESSGGNGGTDTQYF